This TCR beta chain comes out of a study of breast tumors, draining lymph nodes, adjacent tissues. Regarding the study as a whole: Tumor TCR diversity was below lymph nodes but above nontumor tissue. Luminal-like breast cancer showed significantly higher tumor–nontumor repertoire similarity than basal-like.

This clonotype appeared many times. Its antigen is as yet unknown. Axillary draining lymph nodes of breast cancer patients supplied the node samples. TCRdb called the multiplex PCR reads again in MiXCR, with one record for every CDR3 protein. The sample lists 160,000 or so distinct CDR3 sequences, around 35% occurring once. CDR3 size: 11 residues. Trimming took 3 bases from V and 2 from J, leaving 1 base between them. Per germline, CDR1 SGHKS and CDR2 YYEKEE (reference sequence). The sequencing sample was made of axillary lymph node tissue. The sequence was collected from a female donor with breast cancer. Some clones in this sample may be carry-over from other donors' samples. The rearrangement joins TRBV5-5 to TRBJ2-3; D gene uncertain. The CDR3 region has the DNA TGTGCCAGCAGCTACACAGATACGCAGTATTTT. Protein: CASSYTDTQYF.